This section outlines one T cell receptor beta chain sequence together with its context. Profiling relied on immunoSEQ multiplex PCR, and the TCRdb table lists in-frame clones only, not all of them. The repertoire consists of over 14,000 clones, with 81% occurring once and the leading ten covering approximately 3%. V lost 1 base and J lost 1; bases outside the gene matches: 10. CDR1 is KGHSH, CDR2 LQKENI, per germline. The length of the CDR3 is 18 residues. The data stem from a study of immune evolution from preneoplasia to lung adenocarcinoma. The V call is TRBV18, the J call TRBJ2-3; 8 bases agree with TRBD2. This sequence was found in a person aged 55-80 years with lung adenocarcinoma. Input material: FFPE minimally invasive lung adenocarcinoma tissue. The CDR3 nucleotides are TGTGCCAGCTCACCACGAGGGAGGTTGCGGGAGGGCACAGATACGCAGTATTTT. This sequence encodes CASSPRGRLREGTDTQYF. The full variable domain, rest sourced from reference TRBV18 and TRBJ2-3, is NAGVMQNPRHLVRRRGQEARLRCSPMKGHSHVYWYRQLPEEGLKFMVYLQKENIIDESGMPKERFSAEFPKEGPSILRIQQVVRGDSAAYFCASSPRGRLREGTDTQYFGPGTRLTVL.